This passage covers 6 T cell receptor beta chains from one sample sequenced in a study of T-cell reconstitution after alpha-beta-depleted transplantation in children. The TCRbeta library incorporated unique molecular identifiers. TCRdb re-called the PCR reads through MiXCR, storing one row per CDR3 protein. Here the sample spans about 200,000 distinct CDR3 sequences, approximately 8% being singletons. The material was PBMCs, mostly from graft donor cells, obtained 360 days after TCRalphabeta/CD19-depleted stem cell transplant. All receptors derive from a male patient aged 2 to 10 who had a stem cell transplant for acute myeloid leukemia, so the T cells may come from the graft donor.

The chain joins TRBV7-2 to TRBJ2-4, with no clear D. The CDR3 spans 12 residues. With 5 bases removed from V and 6 bases from J, the gap between germline ends came to 8 bases. Germline V lookup: CDR1 SGHTA, CDR2 FQGNSA. The CDR3 bases are TGTGCCAGCAGCCTAATTCGAAACATTCAGTACTTC. Its protein is CASSLIRNIQYF.

The chain recombines TRBV5-1 with TRBJ1-3, with D unclear. Between the trimmed V and J ends, which lost 0 bases and 0 bases, there was a span of 4 bases. Germline loops: CDR1 SGHRS, CDR2 YFSETQ. The CDR3 extends over 14 amino acids. In DNA form, the CDR3 reads TGCGCCAGCAGCTTGGCCCCCTCTGGAAACACCATATATTTT. Translated, it gives CASSLAPSGNTIYF.

This clonotype was recorded many times. The chain joins TRBV29-1 to TRBJ1-2; the D is unclear. The CDR3 contains 11 residues. The germline V gene encodes CDR1 SQVTM and CDR2 ANQGSEA. V shed 0 bases and J shed 10 bases, with 9 bases lying between them. The CDR3 reads CSVEEDFYYTF. CDR3 bases: TGCAGCGTTGAAGAGGACTTCTACTACACCTTC.

This clonotype was recorded at least ten times. The CDR3 bases are TGCGCCAGCACCCCATCCCCGGGGCGCAACCAAGAGACCCAGTACTTC. This sequence encodes CASTPSPGRNQETQYF. This sequence joins TRBV5-1 and TRBJ2-5; D tentatively fits TRBD1 or TRBD2 (5 bases each). From germline, CDR1 is SGHRS and CDR2 YFSETQ. The CDR3 spans 16 residues. V lost 6 bases, J lost 0 bases, and 18 bases lay in between.

This clonotype was counted at least ten times. The rearrangement uses TRBV12-3 or TRBV12-4 and TRBJ2-1; 11 nucleotides align to TRBD1. This CDR3 comprises 15 residues. V shed 4 bases and J 6 bases; nucleotides not matched to a gene: 5. CDR3 DNA: TGTGCCAGCAGTTCCGGGACAGGGGGGGCCAATGAGCAGTTCTTC. It specifies CASSSGTGGANEQFF.

This clonotype has only a few counts. The chain combines TRBV7-8 with TRBJ2-3; possible D gene TRBD1, 6 bases. Trimming pared 7 bases from V and 4 bases from J, leaving 21 bases between. Germline values: CDR1 SGHVS, CDR2 FQNEAQ. CDR3 length: 16 amino acids. The CDR3 region has the DNA TGTGCCAGCAAGGCCGCCCGTACAGGGTGGGCAGATACGCAGTATTTT. Translating it yields CASKAARTGWADTQYF.